The text below deals with one TCR beta chain. This sample stems from a study of T cell responses to AZD1222 COVID-19 vaccine. Sequencing was performed with immunoSEQ multiplex PCR; in TCRdb, only in-frame clones are kept and a portion is missing. The sample has more than 75,000 clones; 90% are singletons. The CDR3 is 13 amino acids. CDR1 SGHDT and CDR2 YYEEEE come from the germline V gene. Trimming stripped 4 bases from V and 1 base from J, with 6 bases between. The receptor was derived from an adult who received the AZD1222 COVID-19 vaccine. The rearrangement links TRBV5-6 to TRBJ1-3, with D unresolved. Sequenced here: peripheral blood, sampled 28 days after the second AZD1222 dose. DNA for the CDR3: TGTGCCAGCAGCCCTGTATCTGGAAACACCATATATTTT. This codes for CASSPVSGNTIYF.